Shown below are 13 T cell receptor beta chains from a single sample sequenced in a study of early T cells in non-severe SARS-CoV-2 infection. TCRdb re-called the 5' RACE reads with MiXCR, one entry per CDR3 protein. The table includes approximately 76,000 distinct CDR3 sequences, about an eighth detected once. Sequenced material: whole blood. These receptors were taken from an adult who was a healthcare worker with PCR-confirmed SARS-CoV-2 infection or an uninfected control (not recorded which).

In this sample, this clonotype turned up many times. The chain joins TRBV7-2 to TRBJ2-2; D is ambiguous. V was pared by 4 bases and J by 5 bases, with 8 bases between. CDR1 and CDR2 from the germline V gene are SGHTA and FQGNSA. The CDR3 length is 13 residues. The CDR3 DNA follows: TGTGCCAGCAGCTCCGTCCGTACCGGGGAGCTGTTTTTT. Its protein product is CASSSVRTGELFF.

This clonotype was counted at least ten times. The chain combines TRBV20-1 with TRBJ2-1; D unclear. The length of the CDR3 is 17 residues. Trimming took 0 bases from V and 2 from J, leaving 17 bases between them. Germline CDR1 reads DFQATT; CDR2 reads SNEGSKA (reference sequence). The CDR3 reads CSARDPGRSPPYNEQFF. The CDR3 DNA reads TGCAGTGCTAGAGACCCTGGGCGGTCTCCCCCCTACAATGAGCAGTTCTTC.

The V call is TRBV18, the J call TRBJ1-1; TRBD1 might be the D (6 bases). The CDR3 extends over 16 amino acids. Trimming cost V 2 bases and J 0 bases, with 13 bases left between them. Germline CDR1 and CDR2: KGHSH and LQKENI. For the CDR3, the DNA is TGTGCCAGCTCACCAACGCGGGGGCGCGTGAACACTGAAGCTTTCTTT. Its protein is CASSPTRGRVNTEAFF.

This clonotype came up a few times. The J gene is TRBJ1-1, the V gene TRBV20-1, with a possible D match to TRBD1 (6 bases). Trimming cost V 3 bases and J 6 bases, with 17 bases left between them. This CDR3 is built from 14 residues. Germline V gene lookup returns CDR1 DFQATT and CDR2 SNEGSKA (reference sequence). CDR3 DNA sequence: TGCAGTGCTAGGGCAGGGGTTGGTGTTCCTGAAGCTTTCTTT. Protein: CSARAGVGVPEAFF.

V and J are TRBV7-2 and TRBJ2-1; TRBD1 might be the D (5 bases). Trimming left V 3 bases short and J 4 bases short, with 10 bases between. Germline lookup yields CDR1 SGHTA and CDR2 FQGNSA. The CDR3 is 14 residues long. The CDR3 DNA sequence: TGTGCCAGCAGCTTCAGGGTCCAATACAATGAGCAGTTCTTC. The encoded protein is CASSFRVQYNEQFF.

The V and J genes are TRBV20-1 and TRBJ2-7; 9 nucleotides agree with TRBD1. V was clipped by 6 bases and J by 4 bases; unmatched bases: 10. The CDR3 runs 14 residues. Looked up from germline, CDR1 is DFQATT and CDR2 is SNEGSKA (reference sequence). CDR3 sequence: CSASMGTGIYEQYF. The CDR3 coding sequence is TGCAGTGCCTCGATGGGGACAGGGATTTACGAGCAGTACTTC.

This clonotype was seen repeatedly, ten times or more. The chain joins TRBV10-3 to TRBJ1-5, with D hard to call. The V end lost 5 bases, the J end lost 2 bases, and 4 bases lay between the germline ends. Germline CDR1 and CDR2: ENHRY and SYGVKD. This CDR3 has 12 amino acids. CDR3 in DNA: TGTGCCATCAGTAATCGCAATCAGCCCCAGCATTTT. It is translated as CAISNRNQPQHF.

There are a few counts of this clonotype. The chain uses TRBV5-1 and TRBJ2-1, with TRBD1 matching over 8 bases. The CDR3 sequence is 13 residues long. Germline CDR1 and CDR2: SGHRS and YFSETQ. J gave up 5 bases and V 4 bases, and 2 bases lay outside the gene matches. The CDR3 DNA sequence: TGCGCCAGCAGCACGACAGGGGACAATGAGCAGTTCTTC. Protein: CASSTTGDNEQFF.

By share, this clonotype ranks as medium-sized (0.01 to 0.1%). V is TRBV20-1 and J is TRBJ2-3, with 12 nucleotides matching TRBD2. J lost 2 bases, V lost 1 base, and 10 bases had no gene match. The germline V gene encodes CDR1 DFQATT and CDR2 SNEGSKA (reference sequence). The CDR3 is 18 amino acids. The CDR3 sequence: CSARGLAGGQGPTDTQYF. In DNA, the CDR3 is TGCAGTGCTAGAGGCCTAGCGGGAGGGCAGGGTCCCACAGATACGCAGTATTTT.

V is TRBV7-2 and J is TRBJ1-1, with D uncertain. The CDR3 is 13 amino acids. Trimming removed 3 bases from V and 5 bases from J, with 10 bases in between. Germline V gene data show CDR1 as SGHTA and CDR2 as FQGNSA. The CDR3 spells CASSFGVETEAFF. The CDR3 DNA follows: TGTGCCAGCAGCTTTGGAGTGGAAACTGAAGCTTTCTTT.

This clonotype was counted once. The V gene is TRBV29-1, the J gene TRBJ2-5, with D possibly being TRBD1 or TRBD2 (5 bases each). V was clipped by 6 bases and J by 4 bases, with 15 bases between them. Germline-derived CDR1 and CDR2 are SQVTM and ANQGSEA. CDR3 length equals 13 residues. CDR3 sequence (DNA): TGCAGCGTCGGACCCCCGAGGGGAGAGACCCAGTACTTC. Amino acids: CSVGPPRGETQYF. The whole variable domain, remainder taken from reference TRBV29-1 and TRBJ2-5, is SAVISQKPSRDICQRGTSLTIQCQVDSQVTMMFWYRQQPGQSLTLIATANQGSEATYESGFVIDKFPISRPNLTFSTLTVSNMSPEDSSIYLCSVGPPRGETQYFGPGTRLLVL.

This clonotype came up a few times. The chain couples TRBV29-1 to TRBJ2-3; TRBD1 is a possible D gene (5 bases). The CDR3 consists of 13 residues. V was clipped by 6 bases and J by 0 bases, with 10 bases between them. Germline loops: CDR1 SQVTM, CDR2 ANQGSEA. As DNA, the CDR3 is TGCAGCGTGTGGGGCAGCAGCACAGATACGCAGTATTTT. Encoded protein: CSVWGSSTDTQYF.

The rearrangement uses TRBV4-3 and TRBJ1-4, with 7 bases matching TRBD1. The CDR3 sequence is 16 residues long. Germline lookup yields CDR1 LGHNA and CDR2 YSLEER. The V segment lost 3 bases and the J segment 5 bases; nucleotides outside the gene matches: 9. CDR3 sequence (DNA): TGCGCCAGCAGCCACACTCGACAGGGTCGGAATGAAAAACTGTTTTTT. Translated, it gives CASSHTRQGRNEKLFF.